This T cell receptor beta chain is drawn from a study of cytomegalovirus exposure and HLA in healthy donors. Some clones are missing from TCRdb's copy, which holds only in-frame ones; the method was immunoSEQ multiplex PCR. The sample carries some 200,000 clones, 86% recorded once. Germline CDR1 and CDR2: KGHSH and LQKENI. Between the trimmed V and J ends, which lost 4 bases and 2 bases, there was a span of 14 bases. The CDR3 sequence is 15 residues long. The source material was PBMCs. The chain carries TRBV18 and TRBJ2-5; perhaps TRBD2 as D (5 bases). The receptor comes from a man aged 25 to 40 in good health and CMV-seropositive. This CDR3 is CASSRRSTGQETQYF. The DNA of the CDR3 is TGTGCCAGCTCACGTCGGTCGACGGGGCAAGAGACCCAGTACTTC.